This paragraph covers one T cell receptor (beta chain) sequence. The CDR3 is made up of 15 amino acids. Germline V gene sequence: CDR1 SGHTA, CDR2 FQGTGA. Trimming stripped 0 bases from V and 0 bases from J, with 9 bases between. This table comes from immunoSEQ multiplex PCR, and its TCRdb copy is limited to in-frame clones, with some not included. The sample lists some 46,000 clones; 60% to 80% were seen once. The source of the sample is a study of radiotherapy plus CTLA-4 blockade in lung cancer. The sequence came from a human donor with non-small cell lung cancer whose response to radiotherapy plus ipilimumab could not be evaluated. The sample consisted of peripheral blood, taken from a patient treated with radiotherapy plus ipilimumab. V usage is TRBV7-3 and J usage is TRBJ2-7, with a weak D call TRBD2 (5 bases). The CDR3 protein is CASSLTSGSSYEQYF. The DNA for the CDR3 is TGTGCCAGCAGCTTAACCTCGGGGAGCTCCTACGAGCAGTACTTC.